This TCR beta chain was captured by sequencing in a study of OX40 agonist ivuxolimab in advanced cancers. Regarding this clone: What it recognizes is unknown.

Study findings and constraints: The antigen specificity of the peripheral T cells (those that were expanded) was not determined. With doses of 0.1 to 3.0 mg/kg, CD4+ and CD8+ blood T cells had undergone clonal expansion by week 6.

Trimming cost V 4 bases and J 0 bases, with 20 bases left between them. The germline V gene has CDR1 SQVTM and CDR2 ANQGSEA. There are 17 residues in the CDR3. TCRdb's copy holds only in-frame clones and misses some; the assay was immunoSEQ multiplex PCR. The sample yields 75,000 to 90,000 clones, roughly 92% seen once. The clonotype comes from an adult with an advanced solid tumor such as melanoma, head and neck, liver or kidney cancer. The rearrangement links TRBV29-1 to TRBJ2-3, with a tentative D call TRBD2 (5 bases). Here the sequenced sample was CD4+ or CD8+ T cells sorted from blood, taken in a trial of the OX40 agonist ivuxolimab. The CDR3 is CSVVGRGSAFSTDTQYF. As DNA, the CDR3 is TGCAGCGTTGTGGGCCGGGGAAGTGCCTTTAGCACAGATACGCAGTATTTT.